These T cell receptor beta chains were read from a single sample in a study of CD8+ T cells in alopecia areata. Assay: immunoSEQ multiplex PCR; the TCRdb copy retains only in-frame clones and omits some. The sample consists of more than 130,000 clones, 65% to 90% of them appearing once. Sequenced material: CD8+ T cells sorted from blood, taken at week 4, from a patient treated with tofacitinib. All receptors come from a human donor with alopecia areata. Each CDR3 is given with its conserved first and last residue. The order of the fields is D gene, clone size, V gene, J gene, CDR3 DNA, CDR3 protein. D genes are given only for firm matches. Rows may omit the clone size; those that give it use once, few, many or a size class.

>TRBD1|.|TRBV7-9|TRBJ1-6
TGTGCCAGCAGCCTGACAGGGGTGCGTAATTCACCCCTCCACTTT
CASSLTGVRNSPLHF
>.|.|TRBV10-3|TRBJ2-5
TGTGCCATCAGTGAGTCGAGAATGGAGACCCAGTACTTC
CAISESRMETQYF
>.|.|TRBV9|TRBJ2-2
TGTGCCAGCAGCGTAGACGGGGGCGGCACCGGGGAGCTGTTTTTT
CASSVDGGGTGELFF
>.|.|TRBV14|TRBJ2-5
TGTGCCAGCAGTCCGGGACTCGGGTATTCAGCCCAGTACTTC
CASSPGLGYSAQYF
>.|.|TRBV7-9|TRBJ2-7
TGTGCCAGCAGCTTTAAGGCTTCCTACGAGCAGTACTTC
CASSFKASYEQYF
>TRBD1|.|TRBV30|TRBJ2-1
TGTGCCTGGGCAGACAGGGGGAATGAGCAGTTCTTC
CAWADRGNEQFF
>TRBD1|.|TRBV27|TRBJ1-1
TGTGCCAGCAGCACGACAGGGACAAACACTGAAGCTTTCTTT
CASSTTGTNTEAFF
>.|.|TRBV5-8|TRBJ1-4
TGTGCCAGCAGGACATCTCGTGAAAAACTGTTTTTT
CASRTSREKLFF
>.|.|TRBV7-9|TRBJ2-7
TGTGCCAGCAGCCAAATCCCCGGTTCCTACGAGCAGTACTTC
CASSQIPGSYEQYF
>.|.|TRBV14|TRBJ2-3
TGTGCCAGCAGCCCCGGAGGCGACCTCGTAGCCACAGATACGCAGTATTTT
CASSPGGDLVATDTQYF
>.|few|TRBV21-1|TRBJ2-7
TGTGCCAGCAAACTAGGTCAGGACAGGAACTACGAGCAGTACTTC
CASKLGQDRNYEQYF
>.|.|TRBV7-2|TRBJ2-3
TGTGCCAGCAGCTACGACCCCTCAGATACGCAGTATTTT
CASSYDPSDTQYF
>TRBD1|.|TRBV6-1|TRBJ1-1
TGTGCCAGCAGCGAAACGGACAGGACTGAAGCTTTCTTT
CASSETDRTEAFF
>TRBD1|.|TRBV10-2|TRBJ1-2
TGCGCCAGCAGTCTCCCCGGGACAGGGAGAGGCTACACCTTC
CASSLPGTGRGYTF
>TRBD2|.|TRBV11-2|TRBJ2-1
TGTGCCAGCAGCGACCCGACTAGCGGGGAGTCCTACAATGAGCAGTTCTTC
CASSDPTSGESYNEQFF
>.|few|TRBV4-2|TRBJ1-1
TGTGCCAGCAGCCAACTTTCCGGAGGAAACACTGAAGCTTTCTTT
CASSQLSGGNTEAFF
>.|.|TRBV29-1|TRBJ2-3
TGCAGCGCCCAAGGGACCAAAAAGGGGACAGATACGCAGTATTTT
CSAQGTKKGTDTQYF
>.|.|TRBV29-1|TRBJ2-7
TGCAGCGTTGAAGATAGAGAGGGGGCCTACGAGCAGTACTTC
CSVEDREGAYEQYF
>.|.|TRBV11-2|TRBJ2-7
TGTGCCAGCAGCTTCTTTCCGCTAACCTACGAGCAGTACTTC
CASSFFPLTYEQYF
>.|.|TRBV7-9|TRBJ1-1
TGTGCCAGCAGCTTTGACCGATTGAACACTGAAGCTTTCTTT
CASSFDRLNTEAFF
>.|few|TRBV29-1|TRBJ1-2
TGCAGCGTTGTGAGTAACTATGGCTACACCTTC
CSVVSNYGYTF
>TRBD2|.|TRBV5-1|TRBJ2-5
TGCGCCAGCAGCTACGGACTAGCGGGGGGCACGTTTTCGGAGACCCAGTACTTC
CASSYGLAGGTFSETQYF
>TRBD1|.|TRBV6-5|TRBJ2-7
TGTGCCAGCAGTCTCGGGACAGGGGTTTACGAGCAGTACTTC
CASSLGTGVYEQYF
>TRBD1|few|TRBV6-6|TRBJ1-5
TGTGCCAGCAGCAACGAGGGGGCTCTATATCAGCCCCAGCATTTT
CASSNEGALYQPQHF
>TRBD1|.|TRBV7-8|TRBJ1-6
TGTGCCAGCAGCTTAGGGGGCAGGGGGCCCTGGAATTCACCCCTCCACTTT
CASSLGGRGPWNSPLHF
>TRBD1|once|TRBV27|TRBJ1-1
TGTGCCAGCAGTCAGGGGGGCACTGAAGCTTTCTTT
CASSQGGTEAFF
>.|.|TRBV5-1|TRBJ1-1
TGCGCCAGCAGTCCCTCGAGGGGAATGAACACTGAAGCTTTCTTT
CASSPSRGMNTEAFF